Below, one T cell receptor (beta chain) is given with its context. This specimen comes from a study of T-cell reconstitution after alpha-beta-depleted transplantation in children. The V end was cut by 3 bases, the J end by 3 bases, with 18 bases between. Germline V CDR1 and CDR2: WNHNN, SYGVQD (reference sequence). CDR3 length equals 16 residues. Unique molecular identifiers were built into the TCRbeta library. From the PCR reads, TCRdb called clonotypes with MiXCR, one entry per CDR3 protein. Of roughly 300,000 distinct CDR3 sequences listed, about a tenth are singletons. The TCR comes from a human donor who donated a stem cell graft to a child with SCID. Sample: PBMCs from the stem cell graft donor, taken from the stem cell graft. The chain joins TRBV10-1 to TRBJ2-7; D possibly uses TRBD1 or TRBD2 (6 bases each). This chain's CDR3 is CASSETSGGHYYEQYF. The DNA of the CDR3 is TGCGCCAGCAGTGAAACCTCCGGGGGCCACTACTACGAGCAGTACTTC.